This record covers a single TCR beta chain. The sample comes from a study of control samples from healthy donors and cancer patients. The table came from immunoSEQ multiplex PCR; TCRdb's copy has only in-frame clones and leaves some out. The data contain around 53,000 clones, 80% to 90% of them singletons. CDR3 length equals 14 residues. Germline V gene lookup returns CDR1 KGHDR and CDR2 SFDVKD. Trimming removed 5 bases from V and 7 bases from J; junction bases left unmatched: 7. The chain is built from TRBV24-1 and TRBJ1-5; 7 bases map to TRBD1. This TCR came from a woman in her fifties or sixties with lung cancer. Source material: PBMCs. The CDR3 DNA reads as TGTGCCACCAGTGTGGCTGGGGACAGCCAGCCCCAGCATTTT. Residues: CATSVAGDSQPQHF.